Presented here are 21 T cell receptor beta chains from one specimen sequenced in a study of CD8 T cells in Susac syndrome. An input of about 0.5 to 1 ug of RNA was subjected to reverse transcription using random hexamers. TCRdb processed the immunoSEQ multiplex PCR reads anew with MiXCR; each CDR3 protein has one entry. The data hold more than 100,000 distinct CDR3 sequences, with 95% to 96% observed a single time. Material: CD4+ T cells from PBMCs. The receptors here all came from a human donor with Susac syndrome.

This chain joins TRBV29-1 and TRBJ1-1; D may be TRBD1 (5 bases). Germline lookup yields CDR1 SQVTM and CDR2 ANQGSEA. Trimming took off 6 bases at V and 7 bases at J, with 9 bases between the two ends. This CDR3 has 10 residues. The CDR3 coding sequence is TGCAGCGTGGGACTTTTTGAAGCTTTCTTT. As protein: CSVGLFEAFF.

The gene calls are TRBV29-1 and TRBJ2-3, with a tentative D call TRBD2 (5 bases). The CDR3 consists of 12 residues. Trimming removed 5 bases at V and 3 bases at J, with 9 bases between. Germline CDR1 and CDR2: SQVTM and ANQGSEA. This CDR3 is CSVSGETDTQYF. CDR3 DNA: TGCAGCGTTTCCGGGGAAACAGATACGCAGTATTTT.

The chain combines TRBV14 with TRBJ2-7; TRBD2 matches 9 bases. V dropped 4 bases and J dropped 7; count of bases not matched to a gene: 11. This CDR3 has 15 residues. CDR1 SGHDN and CDR2 FVKESK come from the germline V gene. The CDR3 DNA follows: TGTGCCAGCAGCCTTAGCGGGAGCGAGGTGGAAGAGCAGTACTTC. Encoded protein: CASSLSGSEVEEQYF.

J is TRBJ2-3 and V is TRBV7-9, with a tentative D call TRBD2 (6 bases). The CDR3 spans 14 residues. The V end lost 5 bases, the J end lost 0 bases, and 9 bases lay between the germline ends. Germline CDR1 SEHNR, CDR2 FQNEAQ (reference sequence). The CDR3 DNA reads as TGTGCCAGCAGCCGGGGACTGAGCACAGATACGCAGTATTTT. This codes for CASSRGLSTDTQYF.

The chain joins TRBV11-2 to TRBJ2-7; the D gene is possibly TRBD1 (5 bases). The CDR3 loop spans 14 amino acids. V lost 0 bases to trimming and J lost 1 base, with 7 bases between them. Germline V gene sequence: CDR1 SGHAT, CDR2 FQNNGV. As DNA, the CDR3 is TGTGCCAGCAGCTTAGAGACAGCGTCCTACGAGCAGTACTTC. This gives the protein CASSLETASYEQYF. The complete variable domain, with remaining parts taken from reference TRBV11-2 and TRBJ2-7, reads EAGVAQSPRYKIIEKRQSVAFWCNPISGHATLYWYQQILGQGPKLLIQFQNNGVVDDSQLPKDRFSAERLKGVDSTLKIQPAKLEDSAVYLCASSLETASYEQYFGPGTRLTVT.

This clonotype was detected once. The CDR3: CSASIPGARETQYF. CDR3 DNA: TGCAGTGCCTCAATTCCGGGGGCCAGGGAGACCCAGTACTTC. The chain joins TRBV20-1 to TRBJ2-5; the D gene could be TRBD1 or TRBD2 (6 bases each). Trimming removed 6 bases from V and 5 bases from J, with 19 bases in between. The CDR3 extends over 14 amino acids. From germline, CDR1 is DFQATT and CDR2 SNEGSKA (reference sequence).

The V and J genes are TRBV20-1 and TRBJ2-1; D is ambiguous. The CDR3 length is 11 residues. Germline V lookup: CDR1 DFQATT, CDR2 SNEGSKA (reference sequence). V lost 3 bases and J lost 10, with 10 bases in between. CDR3 amino acids: CSARGTQEQFF. The CDR3 region has the DNA TGCAGTGCTAGGGGAACTCAGGAGCAGTTCTTC.

This clonotype is a singleton in its sample. The chain links TRBV5-1 to TRBJ2-5; D call uncertain. The CDR3 runs to 13 residues. CDR1 and CDR2 from the germline V gene are SGHRS and YFSETQ. Trimming removed 4 bases at V and 2 bases at J, with 9 bases between. The CDR3 region has the DNA TGCGCCAGCAGCAAAAACTGGCAAGAGACCCAGTACTTC. Its translation is CASSKNWQETQYF.

J is TRBJ2-1 and V is TRBV29-1; the D call may be TRBD1 or TRBD2 (5 bases each). There are 13 residues in the CDR3. Trimming pared 6 bases from V and 7 bases from J, leaving 16 bases between. The germline V gene has CDR1 SQVTM and CDR2 ANQGSEA. This CDR3 reads CSVPRDPGNEQFF. The CDR3 DNA reads as TGCAGCGTCCCCCGGGACCCCGGGAATGAGCAGTTCTTC.

This clonotype has just one count. The DNA for the CDR3 is TGTGCCAGTAGAAAGTTACAGGCGAACTATGGCTACACCTTC. Translating it yields CASRKLQANYGYTF. The J gene is TRBJ1-2, the V gene TRBV19; D might be TRBD1 (5 bases). This CDR3 is built from 14 residues. Germline CDR1 is LNHDA and CDR2 is SQIVND (reference sequence). Trimming pared 6 bases from V and 2 bases from J, leaving 13 bases between.

This clonotype was recorded a few times. The CDR3 region has the DNA TGCGCCAGCAGCTTGGGGACTAGCATCTACAATGAGCAGTTCTTC. Protein: CASSLGTSIYNEQFF. The V gene is TRBV5-1, the J gene TRBJ2-1; 8 nucleotides align to TRBD2. V lost 0 bases and J lost 3; bases outside the gene matches: 2. The CDR3 runs 15 residues. Germline loops: CDR1 SGHRS, CDR2 YFSETQ.

The chain recombines TRBV2 with TRBJ2-5; unclear D gene. The CDR3 extends over 12 amino acids. V was pared by 4 bases and J by 2 bases, with 5 bases between. Germline-derived CDR1 and CDR2 are SNHLY and FYNNEI. The CDR3 nucleotides are TGTGCCAGCAGTGTCCAGCAAGAGACCCAGTACTTC. Protein: CASSVQQETQYF.

This clonotype appeared a single time. The V gene is TRBV6-5, the J gene TRBJ2-7; 9 bases line up with TRBD2. Germline V gene lookup returns CDR1 MNHEY and CDR2 SVGAGI. With V trimmed by 4 bases and J by 1 base, 5 bases remained unmatched. The CDR3 covers 15 residues. Written as DNA, the CDR3 is TGTGCCAGCAGTTCTCAGACTAGCGGATCCTACGAGCAGTACTTC. This sequence encodes CASSSQTSGSYEQYF.

This clonotype was counted a single time. This chain links TRBV7-4 with TRBJ2-7, with D perhaps TRBD2 (5 bases). Germline V CDR1 and CDR2: SGHVT, SQSDAQ. Trimming removed 4 bases at V and 3 bases at J, with 19 bases between. The CDR3 sequence is 16 residues long. DNA for the CDR3: TGTGCCAGCAGCTGGATCCTCGGGATTGCGGGCTACGAGCAGTACTTC. Its protein product is CASSWILGIAGYEQYF.

The CDR3 nucleotides are TGTGCCATCTTAGCGGGGAGCTCCTACGAGCAGTACTTC. It is translated as CAILAGSSYEQYF. V gene TRBV28 combines with J gene TRBJ2-7; 8 nucleotides match TRBD2. V gave up 10 bases and J gave up 0 bases; unmatched junction bases: 5. Germline-derived CDR1 and CDR2 are MDHEN and SYDVKM. The CDR3 has 13 residues.

The chain links TRBV5-1 to TRBJ2-5, with D perhaps being TRBD1 or TRBD2 (6 bases each). This CDR3 is 13 amino acids long. The V gene lost 6 bases and the J gene lost 5 bases, with 14 bases spanning the gap. CDR1 and CDR2 (germline): SGHRS, YFSETQ. CDR3 bases: TGCGCCAGCAAACCCGGGGGCTCGGAGACCCAGTACTTC. Translation gives CASKPGGSETQYF. The whole variable domain, filled in from reference TRBV5-1 and TRBJ2-5, reads KAGVTQTPRYLIKTRGQQVTLSCSPISGHRSVSWYQQTPGQGLQFLFEYFSETQRNKGNFPGRFSGRQFSNSRSEMNVSTLELGDSALYLCASKPGGSETQYFGPGTRLLVL.

V is TRBV29-1 and J is TRBJ1-1; the D is unclear. The V and J ends lost 6 bases and 2 bases respectively, with 10 bases between them. This CDR3 contains 12 residues. The germline gives CDR1 SQVTM, CDR2 ANQGSEA. For the CDR3, the DNA is TGCAGCGTGTCTAAGGGAAACACTGAAGCTTTCTTT. This sequence encodes CSVSKGNTEAFF.

The chain uses TRBV28 and TRBJ2-1; 8 nucleotides agree with TRBD2. The V segment lost 6 bases and the J segment 5 bases; nucleotides outside the gene matches: 6. This CDR3 has 14 amino acids. CDR1 and CDR2 (germline): MDHEN, SYDVKM. The CDR3 nucleotides read TGTGCCAGCAGGAGGAGCGGGAGCCACAATGAGCAGTTCTTC. This codes for CASRRSGSHNEQFF.

As concerns this clonotype: Relative to the germline gene, one junction end is altered; a read error may explain this. This chain joins TRBV7-2 and TRBJ1-2; D is unresolved. Germline V lookup: CDR1 SGHTA, CDR2 FQGNSA. CDR3 length: 14 residues. Here the CDR3 DNA reads TGTGCCAGCAGTTTAGCGTGGCGAAACTATGGCTACACCTTC. It translates to CASSLAWRNYGYTF.

V usage is TRBV20-1 and J usage is TRBJ2-1, with D possibly being TRBD2 (6 bases). This CDR3 comprises 15 residues. Germline V gene lookup returns CDR1 DFQATT and CDR2 SNEGSKA (reference sequence). The V end lost 6 bases, the J end lost 0 bases, and 15 bases lay between the germline ends. In nucleotides, the CDR3 is TGCAGTGCCCCGCATCGACTAGACTCCTACAATGAGCAGTTCTTC. It codes for CSAPHRLDSYNEQFF.

The rearrangement uses TRBV5-1 and TRBJ2-5; tentatively, D is TRBD1 or TRBD2 (5 bases each). Trimming took off 0 bases at V and 4 bases at J, with 13 bases between the two ends. This CDR3 spans 15 amino acids. Germline values: CDR1 SGHRS, CDR2 YFSETQ. Here the CDR3 reads CASSLGGTGRETQYF. The CDR3 nucleotides are TGCGCCAGCAGCTTGGGAGGGACGGGCCGAGAGACCCAGTACTTC. Full variable domain (missing parts from reference TRBV5-1 and TRBJ2-5): KAGVTQTPRYLIKTRGQQVTLSCSPISGHRSVSWYQQTPGQGLQFLFEYFSETQRNKGNFPGRFSGRQFSNSRSEMNVSTLELGDSALYLCASSLGGTGRETQYFGPGTRLLVL.